The clone carrying this TCR beta chain has a count of ten or more. Its antigen is unidentified. The expanded emulsion RT-PCR method captured paired alpha and beta chains from CD8+ T cells. Overnight incubation in approximately 10 IU/mL IL-2 followed CD8 positive selection of the T cells. This record comes from a study of T cell repertoires in breast cancer. Study information: Samples were breast cancer tumors, lymph nodes and blood from patients, and control blood.

Findings and caveats of the study: Varied nucleotide sequences encoding shared TCRs suggest antigen-driven selection and expansion.

Blocking oligonucleotides added to a second nested PCR suppressed unpaired genes. TCRdb redid the calling of the emulsion pairing reads with MiXCR, one entry per CDR3 protein. In the table there are about 40,000 distinct CDR3 sequences, about 48% of which are singletons. Sequences were obtained from CD8+ T cells. The TCR comes from a pool of human donors with breast cancer or a healthy control (not recorded which).

CDR3 coding DNA: TGTGCCAGCAGCTTAGACGGGGGTAGCGGGACTGGGGAGACCCAGTACTTC. Protein product: CASSLDGGSGTGETQYF. J is TRBJ2-5 and V is TRBV7-2, with 8 nucleotides matching TRBD2. Germline trimming cut 1 base from V and 5 bases from J; bases unmatched to any gene: 12. This CDR3 spans 17 amino acids. Germline V CDR1 and CDR2: SGHTA, FQGNSA.